The TCR beta chain under discussion was sequenced for a study of blood T cell repertoires in COVID-19. Study details: The origin of the acute and convalescent COVID-19 samples was the United States, Italy and Spain. PBMCs, B-cell-depleted T cells, or T cells were the source of the cDNA or gDNA that made up the material.

V shed 4 bases, J shed 3 bases, and the junction held 3 bases outside the gene matches. The CDR3 is 13 amino acids. Per the study methods: Reference gene primer amplification in the assay estimated nucleated cell counts. The method was immunoSEQ multiplex PCR; TCRdb's version includes in-frame clones alone and lacks a portion of them. The V and J calls and clone size were taken over from that table, and D and trimming were inferred from the DNA. The profile shows about 200,000 clones, more than 85% of them singletons. The chain couples TRBV12-3 or TRBV12-4 to TRBJ2-7; 7 nucleotides match TRBD1. The specimen sequenced was peripheral blood. The source is a middle-aged man with active or convalescent COVID-19. In DNA form, the CDR3 reads TGTGCCAGCAGTTGGACAGGCCACTACGAGCAGTACTTC. Translated, it gives CASSWTGHYEQYF.